The rows below give T cell receptor beta chains drawn from one sample of a study of OX40 agonist ivuxolimab in advanced cancers. This table comes from immunoSEQ multiplex PCR, and its TCRdb copy is limited to in-frame clones, with some not included. The table records under 80,000 clones, over 70% of them present only once. This specimen was CD4+ or CD8+ T cells sorted from blood, taken in a trial of the OX40 agonist ivuxolimab. Source of these receptors: an adult with an advanced solid tumor such as melanoma, head and neck, liver or kidney cancer. CDR3s include the opening cysteine and the closing phenylalanine or tryptophan. The D gene is left open where the match is weak. A clone size is listed for some rows: how often the clone was seen (once, few, many), or a class if it is expanded.

V gene,clone size,D gene,J gene,CDR3 DNA,CDR3 protein
TRBV5-6,.,.,TRBJ1-4,TGTGCCAGCAGCACGGACACTCCGGGTGAAAAACTGTTTTTT,CASSTDTPGEKLFF
TRBV19,.,.,TRBJ1-1,TGTGCCAGTAGTATCGGGCGACAGGAGAACACTGAAGCTTTCTTT,CASSIGRQENTEAFF
TRBV6-4,once,.,TRBJ2-3,TGTGCCAGCAGTGTTATCGGGGGACCGAGGGATACGCAGTATTTT,CASSVIGGPRDTQYF
TRBV6-5,.,.,TRBJ1-1,TGTGCCAGCAGGGCTTCCGGACACATGAACACTGAAGCTTTCTTT,CASRASGHMNTEAFF
TRBV7-3,.,.,TRBJ2-2,TGTGCCAGCAGCTTACGGAGAAACACCGGGGAGCTGTTTTTT,CASSLRRNTGELFF
TRBV28,.,.,TRBJ1-5,TGTGCCAGCAGTTTTTTAGCAGGATCCAATCAGCCCCAGCATTTT,CASSFLAGSNQPQHF
TRBV14,.,.,TRBJ1-1,TGTGCCAGCAGCCAAAACAGGGAAGCGGGAGCTTTCTTT,CASSQNREAGAFF
TRBV30,few,.,TRBJ1-5,TGTGCCTGCGGCGAGGGCAATCAGCCCCAGCATTTT,CACGEGNQPQHF
TRBV6-6,once,.,TRBJ2-1,TGTGCCAGCAGTTACGAGGGTGCCTCCTACAATGAGCAGTTCTTC,CASSYEGASYNEQFF
TRBV10-3,.,.,TRBJ2-2,TGTGCCTCAAGGACGAGCGCCGGCACCGGGGAGCTGTTTTTT,CASRTSAGTGELFF
TRBV7-9,.,TRBD1,TRBJ1-3,TGTGCCAGCAGCTTATATCCCGGCCGACAGGGCTCTGGAAACACCATATATTTT,CASSLYPGRQGSGNTIYF
TRBV28,few,.,TRBJ2-1,TGTGCCAGCGGGGCGCTTAGCGGACAAGGGAACAATGAGCAGTTCTTC,CASGALSGQGNNEQFF
TRBV30,.,.,TRBJ1-2,TGTGCCTGGAACTCTGGGGGCGGCTACACCTTC,CAWNSGGGYTF
TRBV4-1,.,TRBD2,TRBJ2-5,TGCGCCAGCAGCCCCCCGGGGACGGGAGGGGCCAGGACCCAGTACTTC,CASSPPGTGGARTQYF
TRBV9,.,.,TRBJ2-7,TGTGCCAGCAGCGTAGGCCCCGCAGCGTATGATCAGTACTTC,CASSVGPAAYDQYF
TRBV10-1,.,.,TRBJ2-2,TGCGCCAGCAGTGAGTCGACGGCCGGGGGCGGGGAGCTGTTTTTT,CASSESTAGGGELFF
TRBV4-2,.,.,TRBJ2-7,TGTGCCAGCAGCCTAGGGAAGGACAACTACGAGCAGTACTTC,CASSLGKDNYEQYF
TRBV5-7,.,.,TRBJ2-4,TGTGCCAGCAGCTTGGGGGAGGCGGCCAAAAACATTCAGTACTTC,CASSLGEAAKNIQYF
TRBV25-1,.,TRBD1,TRBJ2-5,TGTGCCAGCAGTGAAAAGGGGACAGGGGGCCAAGAGACCCAGTACTTC,CASSEKGTGGQETQYF
TRBV28,few,.,TRBJ1-5,TGTGCCAGCAGATCGGGACTCCGTAGCCAGCATTTT,CASRSGLRSQHF
TRBV5-6,.,.,TRBJ1-3,TGTGCCAGCAGCTTATCGGGCCGCTCTGGAAACACCATATATTTT,CASSLSGRSGNTIYF
TRBV7-2,.,.,TRBJ1-1,TGTGCCAGCAGCAGACAAGTCGGACAGATGAACACTGAAGCTTTCTTT,CASSRQVGQMNTEAFF
TRBV7-2,few,TRBD1,TRBJ1-4,TGTGCCAGCAGCTCATCAGGGGGCCTTGGAGAAAAACTGTTTTTT,CASSSSGGLGEKLFF
TRBV5-1,once,TRBD1,TRBJ1-4,TGCGCCAGCAGCCTCGGACAGGGGGCAACTAATGAAAAACTGTTTTTT,CASSLGQGATNEKLFF
TRBV9,.,TRBD1,TRBJ1-1,TGTGCCAGCAGCATAGGGACAGGGGGAGACGAAGCTTTCTTT,CASSIGTGGDEAFF
TRBV2,.,TRBD1,TRBJ2-1,TGTGCCAGCAGTCAGGACAGGGCGGTCAATGAGCAGTTCTTC,CASSQDRAVNEQFF
TRBV4-1,few,.,TRBJ1-5,TGCGCCAGCAGCCCCTGGGCGGGCAGCAATCAGCCCCAGCATTTT,CASSPWAGSNQPQHF
TRBV10-3,.,TRBD1,TRBJ1-3,TGTGCCATCAGTGGGCCCGGGACAGGGGGAAACACCATATATTTT,CAISGPGTGGNTIYF
TRBV7-9,.,TRBD2,TRBJ2-1,TGTGCCAGCAGCTTTCCGGCGGGAGGGCCACGCAATGAGCAGTTCTTC,CASSFPAGGPRNEQFF